One and the same sample provided the 3 T cell receptor beta chains below, sequenced in a study of blood T cells in healthy people across ages (dated by TCRdb to the mid-2010s). The method behind the library was 5' RACE. Sequencing used an Illumina HiSeq 2500. A second PCR of roughly 6 to 12 cycles was run with a J-beta primer mix and a sample-barcoded 5' primer. TCRdb reprocessing: public reads trimmed at Q25 with fastp, clones called with MiXCR, in-frame beta chains kept. When rows share a CDR3 protein, they turn into one entry using the most common DNA and genes. The sample table holds 850,000 to 1,000,000 distinct CDR3 sequences, of which about 48% were seen once. The ten largest account for roughly 13% of the sample. Sequencing was done on a sample of blood. The receptors shown here come from a man aged 30 to 45 in good health.

This clonotype was observed a single time. This chain links TRBV4-3 with TRBJ2-1, with 7 bases matching TRBD2. The CDR3 spans 16 residues. V shed 4 bases and J 3 bases; nucleotides not matched to a gene: 9. From germline, CDR1 is LGHNA and CDR2 YSLEER. The CDR3 here is CASSRERDSHYNEQFF. In nucleotides, the CDR3 is TGCGCCAGCAGCCGAGAGCGGGACTCCCACTACAATGAGCAGTTCTTC.

This clonotype was counted only a few times. V and J are TRBV5-1 and TRBJ2-1; D not certain. The CDR3 is made up of 14 amino acids. Trimming took off 9 bases at V and 2 bases at J, with 15 bases between the two ends. Germline CDR1 SGHRS, CDR2 YFSETQ. CDR3 amino acids: CATHTGSTYNEQFF. CDR3 bases: TGCGCCACCCATACCGGGTCCACCTACAATGAGCAGTTCTTC.

The rearrangement links TRBV27 to TRBJ2-1; TRBD2 agrees at 11 bases. Germline V lookup: CDR1 MNHEY, CDR2 SMNVEV (reference sequence). CDR3 size: 15 residues. Trimming cost V 4 bases and J 7 bases; bases outside gene matches: 6. CDR3 in amino acids: CASSSMASGGNEQFF. The DNA for the CDR3 is TGTGCCAGCAGTTCAATGGCTAGCGGGGGGAATGAGCAGTTCTTC.